This is a list of T cell receptor beta chains from one sample in a study of cytomegalovirus exposure and HLA in healthy donors. Repertoires were generated with immunoSEQ multiplex PCR, while TCRdb's copy carries only in-frame clones and drops some. Its table lists 140,000 to 150,000 clones. The sequencing sample was made of PBMCs. These receptors came from a male donor in good health and CMV-seronegative. CDR3s include the opening cysteine and the closing phenylalanine or tryptophan.

cdr3_length,v_call,cdr3_aa
9,TRBV29-1,CSADTEAFF
18,TRBV18,CASSQNFRGQGRVAGYTF
14,TRBV2,CASKTTDYNQPQHF
17,TRBV5-4,CASSFKNRDSPNYGYTF
14,TRBV7-6,CASSLVSGEGKLFF
15,TRBV9,CASSVGTAPLGEQFF
13,TRBV30,CAWSVGFTYEQYF
12,TRBV29-1,CSVGTREETQYF
12,TRBV6-5,CASSYPGNEQFF
16,TRBV4-3,CASSQDRLEQGHGYTF
13,TRBV6-5,CASKRASGYEQYF
18,TRBV7-4,CASSSFSPDRAMGKPQHF
15,TRBV6-1,CASSRDSGANTEAFF
16,TRBV11-2,CASSSFPDRVGNTIYF
14,TRBV30,CAWRTSGRGDTQYF
14,TRBV28,CASRARPGSYGYTF
12,TRBV6-6,CASSLELPPQHF
15,TRBV27,CASSIGTSGRGDQYF
14,TRBV4-1,CASSQDLRGETQYF
14,TRBV2,CASSLTSSYNEQFF
15,TRBV6-5,CASSLGGGPYNEQFF
12,TRBV5-1,CASSRDSTEAFF
11,TRBV20-1,CSARRTDEQYF
13,TRBV7-9,CASSPSEFYEQYF
11,TRBV10-1,CASSGQGEAFF
15,TRBV14,CASSLRGPTNEKLFF
13,TRBV6-4,CASSDSTSGREFF
15,TRBV29-1,CSVGATGVGTDTQYF
15,TRBV27,CASSLSRGLGTEAFF
13,TRBV18,CASSREDGTEAFF
13,TRBV27,CASSSPLLNEQFF
13,TRBV19,CASSVLGNTEAFF
14,TRBV27,CASSSWDFGNEQFF
15,TRBV25-1,CASSESGQGITEAFF
13,TRBV10-1,CASSENLLQPQHF
18,TRBV5-1,CASSFLAGGPSGAYEQYF
15,TRBV6-5,CASSLGLADTDTQYF
14,TRBV19,CASSIVGRAGELFF
15,TRBV19,CASSRRVSSGNTIYF
13,TRBV19,CASSTGGRETQYF
12,TRBV30,CAWVRTGNTQYF
15,TRBV19,CASSPDRVWRNEQFF
16,TRBV13,CASSHRTGGLGTEAFF
15,TRBV6-5,CASSLSSSVPYEQYF
14,TRBV25-1,CASSPYRDTGELFF
11,TRBV6-5,CASRRGTEAFF
13,TRBV2,CAGRDRGTGELFF
15,TRBV19,CASTPLARGWQPQHF
18,TRBV12-5,CASGLASGQGAFDTEAFF